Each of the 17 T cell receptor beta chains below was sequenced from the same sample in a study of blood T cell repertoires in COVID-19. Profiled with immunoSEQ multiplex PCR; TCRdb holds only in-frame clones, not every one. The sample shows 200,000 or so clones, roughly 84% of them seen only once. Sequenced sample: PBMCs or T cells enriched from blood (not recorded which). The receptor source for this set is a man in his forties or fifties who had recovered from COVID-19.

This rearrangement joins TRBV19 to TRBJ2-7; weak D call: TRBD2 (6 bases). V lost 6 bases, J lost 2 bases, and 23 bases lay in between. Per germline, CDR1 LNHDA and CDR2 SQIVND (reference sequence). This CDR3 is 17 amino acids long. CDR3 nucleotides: TGTGCCAGTAGCTTCCGGGGGTACCCGAAGGATACCTACGAGCAGTACTTC. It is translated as CASSFRGYPKDTYEQYF.

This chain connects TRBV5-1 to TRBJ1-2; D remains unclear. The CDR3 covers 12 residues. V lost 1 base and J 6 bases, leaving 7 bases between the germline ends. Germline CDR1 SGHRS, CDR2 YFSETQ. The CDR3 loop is CASSLSGDGYTF. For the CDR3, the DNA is TGCGCCAGCAGCTTGTCCGGTGATGGCTACACCTTC.

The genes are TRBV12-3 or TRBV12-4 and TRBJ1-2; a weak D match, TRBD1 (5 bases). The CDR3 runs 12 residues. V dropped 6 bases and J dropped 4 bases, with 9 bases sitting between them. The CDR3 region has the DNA TGTGCCAGCAGCCCCGACAGCTATGGCTACACCTTC. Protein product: CASSPDSYGYTF.

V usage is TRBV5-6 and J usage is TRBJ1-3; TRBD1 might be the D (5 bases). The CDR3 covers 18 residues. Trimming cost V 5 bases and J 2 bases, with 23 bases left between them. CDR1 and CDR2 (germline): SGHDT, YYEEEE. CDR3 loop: CASSPVIKGDLAGNTIYF. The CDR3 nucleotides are TGTGCCAGCAGTCCCGTAATAAAAGGGGATTTGGCTGGAAACACCATATATTTT.

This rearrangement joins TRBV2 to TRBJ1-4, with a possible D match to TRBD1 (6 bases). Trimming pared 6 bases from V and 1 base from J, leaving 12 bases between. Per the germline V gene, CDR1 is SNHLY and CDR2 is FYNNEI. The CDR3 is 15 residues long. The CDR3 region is CASRMLQGTNEKLFF. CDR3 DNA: TGTGCCAGCAGAATGCTACAGGGAACTAATGAAAAACTGTTTTTT.

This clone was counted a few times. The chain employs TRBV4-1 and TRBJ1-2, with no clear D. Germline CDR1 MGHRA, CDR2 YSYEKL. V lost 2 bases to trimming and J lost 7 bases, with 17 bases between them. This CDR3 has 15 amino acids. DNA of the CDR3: TGCGCCAGCAGCCAACCGGTAAAGGGAGTGGGTGGCTACACCTTC. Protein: CASSQPVKGVGGYTF.

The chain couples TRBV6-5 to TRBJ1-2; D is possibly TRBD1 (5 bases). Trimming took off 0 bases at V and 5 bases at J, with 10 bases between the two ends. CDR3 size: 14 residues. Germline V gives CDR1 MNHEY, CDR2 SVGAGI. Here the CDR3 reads CASSYSSGGYGYTF. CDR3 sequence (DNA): TGTGCCAGCAGTTACTCGAGTGGGGGGTATGGCTACACCTTC.

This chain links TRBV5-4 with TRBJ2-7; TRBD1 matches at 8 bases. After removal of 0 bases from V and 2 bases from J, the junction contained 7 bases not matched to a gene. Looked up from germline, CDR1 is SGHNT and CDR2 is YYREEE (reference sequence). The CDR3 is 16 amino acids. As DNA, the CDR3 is TGTGCCAGCAGCTTGGGGGTATCGGACAGGGCCTACGAGCAGTACTTC. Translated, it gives CASSLGVSDRAYEQYF. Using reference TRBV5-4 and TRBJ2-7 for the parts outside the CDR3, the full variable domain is ETGVTQSPTHLIKTRGQQVTLRCSSQSGHNTVSWYQQALGQGPQFIFQYYREEENGRGNFPPRFSGLQFPNYSSELNVNALELDDSALYLCASSLGVSDRAYEQYFGPGTRLTVT.

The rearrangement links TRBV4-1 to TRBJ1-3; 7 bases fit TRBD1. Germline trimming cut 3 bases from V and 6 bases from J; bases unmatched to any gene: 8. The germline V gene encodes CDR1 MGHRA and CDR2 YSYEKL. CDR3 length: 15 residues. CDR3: CASSQKGGGENTIYF. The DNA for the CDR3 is TGCGCCAGCAGCCAGAAAGGGGGCGGCGAAAACACCATATATTTT.

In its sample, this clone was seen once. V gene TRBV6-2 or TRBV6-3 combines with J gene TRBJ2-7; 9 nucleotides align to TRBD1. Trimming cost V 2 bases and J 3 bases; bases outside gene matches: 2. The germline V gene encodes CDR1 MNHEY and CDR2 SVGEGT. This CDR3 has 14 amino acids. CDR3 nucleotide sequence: TGTGCCAGCAGTTACACAGGGGGCCTCTACGAGCAGTACTTC. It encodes CASSYTGGLYEQYF.

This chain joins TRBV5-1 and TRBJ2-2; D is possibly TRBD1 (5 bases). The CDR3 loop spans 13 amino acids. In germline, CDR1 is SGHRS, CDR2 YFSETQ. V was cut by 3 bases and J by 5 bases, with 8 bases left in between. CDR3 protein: CASSSRETGELFF. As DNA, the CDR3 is TGCGCCAGCAGCTCCAGGGAAACCGGGGAGCTGTTTTTT.

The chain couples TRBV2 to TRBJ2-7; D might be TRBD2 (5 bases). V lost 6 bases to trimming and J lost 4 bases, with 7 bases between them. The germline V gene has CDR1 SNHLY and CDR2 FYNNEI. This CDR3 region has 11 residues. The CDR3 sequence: CASRRAYEQYF. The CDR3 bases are TGTGCCAGCAGGAGGGCTTACGAGCAGTACTTC. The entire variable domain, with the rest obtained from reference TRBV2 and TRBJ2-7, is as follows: EPEVTQTPSHQVTQMGQEVILRCVPISNHLYFYWYRQILGQKVEFLVSFYNNEISEKSEIFDDQFSVERPDGSNFTLKIRSTKLEDSAMYFCASRRAYEQYFGPGTRLTVT.

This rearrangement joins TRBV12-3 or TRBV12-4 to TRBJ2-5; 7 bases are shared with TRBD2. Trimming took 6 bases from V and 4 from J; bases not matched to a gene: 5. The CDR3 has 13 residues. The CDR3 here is CASRLSGGETQYF. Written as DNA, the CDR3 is TGTGCCAGCAGACTATCGGGGGGAGAGACCCAGTACTTC.

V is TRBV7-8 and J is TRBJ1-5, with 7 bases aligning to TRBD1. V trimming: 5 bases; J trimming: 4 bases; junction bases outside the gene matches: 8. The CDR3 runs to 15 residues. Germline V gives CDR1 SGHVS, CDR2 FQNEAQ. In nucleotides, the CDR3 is TGTGCCAGCAGCGCCTCGACAGGGTGGAATCAGCCCCAGCATTTT. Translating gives CASSASTGWNQPQHF. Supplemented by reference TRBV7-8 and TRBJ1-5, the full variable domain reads GAGVSQSPRYKVAKRGQDVALRCDPISGHVSLFWYQQALGQGPEFLTYFQNEAQLDKSGLPSDRFFAERPEGSVSTLKIQRTQQEDSAVYLCASSASTGWNQPQHFGDGTRLSIL.

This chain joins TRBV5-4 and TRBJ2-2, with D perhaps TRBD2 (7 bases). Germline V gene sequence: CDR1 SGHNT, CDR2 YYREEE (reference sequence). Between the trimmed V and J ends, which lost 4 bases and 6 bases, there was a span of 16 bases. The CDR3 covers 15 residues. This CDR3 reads CASSLGGPSPGELFF. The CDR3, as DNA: TGTGCCAGCAGCCTGGGGGGGCCTAGTCCCGGGGAGCTGTTTTTT.

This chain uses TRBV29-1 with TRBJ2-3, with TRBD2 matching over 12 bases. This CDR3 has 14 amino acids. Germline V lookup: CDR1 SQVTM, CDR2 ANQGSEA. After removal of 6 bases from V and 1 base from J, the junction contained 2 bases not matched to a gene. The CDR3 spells CSVRTSGGTDTQYF. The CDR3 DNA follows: TGCAGCGTACGGACTAGCGGGGGCACAGATACGCAGTATTTT.

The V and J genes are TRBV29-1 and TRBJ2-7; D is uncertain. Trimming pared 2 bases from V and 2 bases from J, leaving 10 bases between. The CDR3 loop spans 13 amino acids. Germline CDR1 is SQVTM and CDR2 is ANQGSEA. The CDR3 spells CSVETGSTYEQYF. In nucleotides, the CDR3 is TGCAGCGTTGAAACCGGGTCAACCTACGAGCAGTACTTC.